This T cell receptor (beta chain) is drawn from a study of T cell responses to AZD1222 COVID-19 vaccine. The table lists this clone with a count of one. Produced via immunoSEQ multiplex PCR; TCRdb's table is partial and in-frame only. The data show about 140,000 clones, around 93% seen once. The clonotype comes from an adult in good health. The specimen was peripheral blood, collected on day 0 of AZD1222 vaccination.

The CDR3: CASSLVMGGRDEKLFF. DNA for the CDR3: TGTGCCAGCAGCTTAGTCATGGGGGGCCGTGATGAAAAACTGTTTTTT. The chain has TRBV7-9 and TRBJ1-4, with D possibly matching TRBD1 (6 bases). V was trimmed by 1 base and J by 6 bases, leaving 15 bases between them. Per the germline V gene, CDR1 is SEHNR and CDR2 is FQNEAQ (reference sequence). The CDR3 runs to 16 residues.